Shown below are 17 T cell receptor beta chains from a single sample sequenced in a study of T cell clones after liver transplantation (dated by TCRdb to about 2019). Library method: the immunoSEQ multiplex PCR assay. TCRdb took this table from immuneACCESS and kept in-frame rearrangements with V and J called. Such tables lack part of the clones; where checked against another copy, unresolved V genes explain under half of the gap, and the rest is unexplained. The sample table shows 98,000 or so clones, and around four fifths are seen once. Roughly 0.9% of the sample comes from the top ten. The label giving this sample's time point can be read as: pre-transplant. The material sequenced was CD4+ T cells from blood, taken before liver transplant. These receptor sequences come from a human donor who received a liver transplant.

The V and J genes are TRBV5-8 and TRBJ2-5, with unresolved D. This CDR3 contains 13 residues. Per the germline V gene, CDR1 is SGHTS and CDR2 is YDEGEE. V shed 6 bases and J shed 2 bases, with 11 bases lying between them. In DNA form, the CDR3 reads TGTGCCAGCACCCGATTGAATCAAGAGACCCAGTACTTC. Residues: CASTRLNQETQYF.

The V and J genes are TRBV27 and TRBJ1-3; D is unresolved. Trimming left V 3 bases short and J 8 bases short, with 17 bases between. From germline, CDR1 is MNHEY and CDR2 SMNVEV (reference sequence). This CDR3 has 15 amino acids. CDR3 bases: TGTGCCAGCAGTTTTATCGGTTCCCCTGTGGACACCATATATTTT. As protein: CASSFIGSPVDTIYF.

The chain employs TRBV19 and TRBJ1-1, with unresolved D. The CDR3 length is 13 residues. The V gene's germline CDR1 is LNHDA and CDR2 SQIVND (reference sequence). The V end was cut by 7 bases, the J end by 2 bases, with 11 bases between. CDR3 sequence (DNA): TGTGCCAGTACTCCGACGGTTAACACTGAAGCTTTCTTT. Its translation is CASTPTVNTEAFF.

This chain connects TRBV29-1 to TRBJ2-7; 7 nucleotides agree with TRBD1. This CDR3 is built from 14 residues. The germline CDR1 and CDR2 sequences are SQVTM and ANQGSEA. With V trimmed by 4 bases and J by 2 bases, 8 bases remained unmatched. This CDR3 is CSVVVGQTTYEQYF. For the CDR3, the DNA is TGCAGCGTTGTAGTGGGACAGACAACCTACGAGCAGTACTTC.

The rearrangement uses TRBV5-1 and TRBJ2-7; the D call may be TRBD1 or TRBD2 (5 bases each). The CDR3 length is 15 residues. The germline V and J ends were trimmed by 2 bases and 2 bases, with 14 bases remaining between them. Germline CDR1 and CDR2: SGHRS and YFSETQ. CDR3 nucleotides: TGCGCCAGCAGCTTAAGGGGTCGGGATACCTACGAGCAGTACTTC. Translation: CASSLRGRDTYEQYF.

The V and J genes are TRBV7-3 and TRBJ2-1; perhaps TRBD2 as D (5 bases). This CDR3 contains 14 residues. The germline CDR1 and CDR2 sequences are SGHTA and FQGTGA. Trimming cost V 5 bases and J 7 bases, with 15 bases left between them. The CDR3 nucleotides are TGTGCCAGCAGCGGAGGAGTGGACTGGAATGAGCAGTTCTTC. This sequence encodes CASSGGVDWNEQFF. The full variable domain, its missing parts supplied by reference TRBV7-3 and TRBJ2-1, is GAGVSQTPSNKVTEKGKYVELRCDPISGHTALYWYRQSLGQGPEFLIYFQGTGAADDSGLPNDRFFAVRPEGSVSTLKIQRTERGDSAVYLCASSGGVDWNEQFFGPGTRLTVL.

The chain carries TRBV5-4 and TRBJ2-6, with 8 bases identical to TRBD1. The J segment lost 4 bases and the V segment lost 4 bases, leaving 13 bases of the junction unmatched. Germline V CDR1 and CDR2: SGHNT, YYREEE (reference sequence). The CDR3 contains 18 residues. The CDR3, as DNA: TGTGCCAGCAGCGGGGACCGGGACAGGAATGCGGGGGCCAACGTCCTGACTTTC. Protein: CASSGDRDRNAGANVLTF.

The rearrangement links TRBV10-3 to TRBJ2-6; D call uncertain. CDR1 is ENHRY and CDR2 is SYGVKD in the germline V gene. The CDR3 runs to 16 residues. V shed 3 bases and J shed 2 bases, with 11 bases lying between them. The CDR3 sequence is CAISEGPKAGANVLTF. CDR3 DNA: TGTGCCATCAGTGAAGGTCCAAAGGCTGGGGCCAACGTCCTGACTTTC.

This sequence joins TRBV5-1 and TRBJ2-5; the D gene is possibly TRBD1 (6 bases). The CDR3 length is 14 residues. Germline V CDR1 and CDR2: SGHRS, YFSETQ. Trimming took off 4 bases at V and 1 base at J, with 11 bases between the two ends. The CDR3 coding sequence is TGCGCCAGCAGCCCGGACAGTCCCCAAGAGACCCAGTACTTC. Its translation: CASSPDSPQETQYF.

The rearrangement links TRBV10-1 to TRBJ2-1; D gene unclear. Germline V CDR1 and CDR2: WNHNN, SYGVQD (reference sequence). The CDR3 is 19 residues long. Trimming pared 4 bases from V and 0 bases from J, leaving 22 bases between. CDR3 bases: TGCGCCAGCAGTGTTTCTCCGGCTCCCTCAGATAGCTCCTACAATGAGCAGTTCTTC. This encodes CASSVSPAPSDSSYNEQFF.

V gene TRBV5-1 combines with J gene TRBJ1-3; D might be TRBD1 (6 bases). The ends were cut back, 4 bases at V and 4 bases at J, with 15 bases in the middle. There are 15 residues in the CDR3. From germline, CDR1 is SGHRS and CDR2 YFSETQ. CDR3 sequence (DNA): TGCGCCAGCAGCCCCGAAGGGGGGTCCGGAAACACCATATATTTT. It specifies CASSPEGGSGNTIYF.

Written as DNA, the CDR3 is TGTGCCAGCAGCAGTGTCACAGATACGCAGTATTTT. Residues: CASSSVTDTQYF. This chain connects TRBV2 to TRBJ2-3, with D unclear. The germline V and J ends were trimmed by 6 bases and 2 bases, with 6 bases remaining between them. This CDR3 is 12 amino acids long. Germline assignment: CDR1 SNHLY and CDR2 FYNNEI.

The chain links TRBV5-1 to TRBJ2-5, with D unclear. CDR1 is SGHRS and CDR2 is YFSETQ in the germline V gene. Trimming stripped 2 bases from V and 0 bases from J, with 2 bases between. CDR3 length: 12 amino acids. In nucleotides, the CDR3 is TGCGCCAGCAGCTTCAACCAAGAGACCCAGTACTTC. It encodes CASSFNQETQYF.

The chain combines TRBV29-1 with TRBJ2-3; TRBD1 matches at 9 bases. This CDR3 is 15 amino acids long. The V segment lost 4 bases and the J segment 3 bases; nucleotides outside the gene matches: 8. Germline loops: CDR1 SQVTM, CDR2 ANQGSEA. The CDR3 sequence: CSVVLQGAWTDTQYF. The CDR3, as DNA: TGCAGCGTTGTCTTACAGGGGGCTTGGACAGATACGCAGTATTTT.

In this sample, this clone turned up once. The gene calls are TRBV28 and TRBJ2-2, with D uncertain. The CDR3 is made up of 10 amino acids. Trimming took off 11 bases at V and 6 bases at J, with 7 bases between the two ends. Germline lookup yields CDR1 MDHEN and CDR2 SYDVKM. CDR3 protein: CASRAGELFF. As DNA, the CDR3 is TGTGCCTCACGCGCCGGGGAGCTGTTTTTT.

This clone was observed a few times. This chain uses TRBV9 with TRBJ2-1; 13 bases fit TRBD2. Losses at the gene ends were 3 bases for V and 3 bases for J; bases not matched to a gene: 3. CDR1 and CDR2 from the germline V gene are SGDLS and YYNGEE. The CDR3 totals 16 residues. CDR3 amino acids: CASSGTSGRYYNEQFF. CDR3 nucleotide sequence: TGTGCCAGCAGCGGGACTAGCGGGAGATACTACAATGAGCAGTTCTTC.

The V and J genes are TRBV11-1 and TRBJ2-2; D is unresolved. Germline CDR1 reads SGHAT; CDR2 reads FQDESV (reference sequence). CDR3 size: 14 residues. The V end lost 3 bases, the J end lost 0 bases, and 5 bases lay between the germline ends. CDR3 coding DNA: TGTGCCAGCAGCTTCCGGCCGAACACCGGGGAGCTGTTTTTT. Translation: CASSFRPNTGELFF.